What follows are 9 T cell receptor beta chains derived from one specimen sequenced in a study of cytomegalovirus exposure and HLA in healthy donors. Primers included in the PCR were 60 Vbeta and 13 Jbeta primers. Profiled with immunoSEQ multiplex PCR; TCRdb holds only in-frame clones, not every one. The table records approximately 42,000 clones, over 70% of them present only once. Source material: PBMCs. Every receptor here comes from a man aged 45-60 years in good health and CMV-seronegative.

The CDR3 DNA sequence: TGTGCCAGCAGTTCTAGACAGGGGCGGCCCCAGCATTTT. This sequence encodes CASSSRQGRPQHF. The chain couples TRBV6-5 to TRBJ1-5, with 8 nucleotides matching TRBD1. Trimming took 4 bases from V and 9 from J; bases not matched to a gene: 5. This CDR3 has 13 residues. Germline CDR1 and CDR2: MNHEY and SVGAGI.

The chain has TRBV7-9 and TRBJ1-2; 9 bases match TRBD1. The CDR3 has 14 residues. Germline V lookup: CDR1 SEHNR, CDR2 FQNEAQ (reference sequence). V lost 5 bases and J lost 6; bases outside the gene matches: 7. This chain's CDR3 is CASSNWDREDGYTF. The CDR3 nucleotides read TGTGCCAGCAGCAACTGGGACAGGGAGGATGGCTACACCTTC.

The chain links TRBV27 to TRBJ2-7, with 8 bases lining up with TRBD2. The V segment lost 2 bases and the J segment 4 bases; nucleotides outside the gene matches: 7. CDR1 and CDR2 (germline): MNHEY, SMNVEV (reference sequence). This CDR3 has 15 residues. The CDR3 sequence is CASSLQAGGWYEQYF. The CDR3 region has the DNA TGTGCCAGCAGTTTACAGGCGGGGGGTTGGTACGAGCAGTACTTC.

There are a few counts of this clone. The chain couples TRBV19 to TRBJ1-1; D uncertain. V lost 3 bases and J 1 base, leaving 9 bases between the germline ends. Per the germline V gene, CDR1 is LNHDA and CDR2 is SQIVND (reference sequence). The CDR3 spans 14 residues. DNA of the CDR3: TGTGCCAGTAGTATGGGCCCGGAGAACACTGAAGCTTTCTTT. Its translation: CASSMGPENTEAFF.

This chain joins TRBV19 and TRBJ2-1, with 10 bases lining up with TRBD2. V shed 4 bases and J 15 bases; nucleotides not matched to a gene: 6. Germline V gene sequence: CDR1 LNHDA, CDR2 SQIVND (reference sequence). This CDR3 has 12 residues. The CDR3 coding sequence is TGTGCCAGTAGTACCTCTAGCGGGGGAAGGTTCTTC. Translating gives CASSTSSGGRFF.

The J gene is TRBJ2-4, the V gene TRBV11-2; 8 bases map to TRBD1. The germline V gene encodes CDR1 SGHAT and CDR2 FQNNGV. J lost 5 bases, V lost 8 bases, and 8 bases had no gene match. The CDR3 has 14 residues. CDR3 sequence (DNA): TGTGCCAGCCGCGACAGGGGCCAACAAAACATTCAGTACTTC. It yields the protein CASRDRGQQNIQYF.

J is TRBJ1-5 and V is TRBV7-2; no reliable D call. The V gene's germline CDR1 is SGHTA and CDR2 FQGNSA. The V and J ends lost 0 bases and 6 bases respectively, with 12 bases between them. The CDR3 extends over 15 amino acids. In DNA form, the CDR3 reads TGTGCCAGCAGCTTAGCGCACGGGGTCGGTCAGCCCCAGCATTTT. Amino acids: CASSLAHGVGQPQHF.

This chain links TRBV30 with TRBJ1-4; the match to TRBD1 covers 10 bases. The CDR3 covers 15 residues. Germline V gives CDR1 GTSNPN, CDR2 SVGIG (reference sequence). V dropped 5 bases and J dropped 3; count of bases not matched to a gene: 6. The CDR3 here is CAWQQDRGPNEKLFF. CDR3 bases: TGTGCCTGGCAGCAAGACAGGGGGCCTAATGAAAAACTGTTTTTT.

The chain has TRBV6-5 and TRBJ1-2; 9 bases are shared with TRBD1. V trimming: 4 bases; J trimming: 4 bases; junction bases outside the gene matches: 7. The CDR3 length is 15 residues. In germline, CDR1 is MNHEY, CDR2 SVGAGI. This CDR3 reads CASSSYRGPTYGYTF. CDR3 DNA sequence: TGTGCCAGCAGTTCCTACAGGGGGCCCACCTATGGCTACACCTTC.